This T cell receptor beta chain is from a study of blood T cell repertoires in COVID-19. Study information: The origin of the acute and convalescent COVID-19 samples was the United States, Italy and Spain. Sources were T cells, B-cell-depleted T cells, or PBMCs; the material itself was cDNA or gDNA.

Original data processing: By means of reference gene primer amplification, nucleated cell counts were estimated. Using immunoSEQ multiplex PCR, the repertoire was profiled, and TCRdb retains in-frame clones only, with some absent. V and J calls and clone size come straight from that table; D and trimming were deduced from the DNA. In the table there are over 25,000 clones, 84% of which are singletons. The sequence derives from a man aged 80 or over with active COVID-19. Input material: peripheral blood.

CDR3 DNA: TGTGCCAGCAGCGTAGGGGGACAGGGGATTGCTAATGAAAAACTGTTTTTT. This encodes CASSVGGQGIANEKLFF. This chain connects TRBV9 to TRBJ1-4; TRBD1 aligns across 10 bases. The V gene end was trimmed by 0 bases and the J gene end by 3 bases; junction bases not matched to a gene: 5. The germline CDR1 and CDR2 sequences are SGDLS and YYNGEE. The CDR3 loop spans 17 amino acids.